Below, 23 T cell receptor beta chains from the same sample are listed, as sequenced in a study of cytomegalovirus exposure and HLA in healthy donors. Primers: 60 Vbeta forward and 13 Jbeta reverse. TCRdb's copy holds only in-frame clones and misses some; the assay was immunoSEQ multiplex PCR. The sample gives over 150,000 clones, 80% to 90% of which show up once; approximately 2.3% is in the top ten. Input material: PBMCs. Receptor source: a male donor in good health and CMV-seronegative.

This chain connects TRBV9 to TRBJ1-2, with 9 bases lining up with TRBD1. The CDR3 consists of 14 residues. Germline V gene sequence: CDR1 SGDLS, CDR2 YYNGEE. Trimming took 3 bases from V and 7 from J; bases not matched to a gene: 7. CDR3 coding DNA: TGTGCCAGCAGCGGCCGGGACAGGGTCGGTGGCTACACCTTC. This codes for CASSGRDRVGGYTF.

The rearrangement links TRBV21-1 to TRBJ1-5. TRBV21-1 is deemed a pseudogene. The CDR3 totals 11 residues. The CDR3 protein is CASSNRRPQHF. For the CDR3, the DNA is TGTGCCAGCAGCAATAGAAGGCCCCAGCATTTT.

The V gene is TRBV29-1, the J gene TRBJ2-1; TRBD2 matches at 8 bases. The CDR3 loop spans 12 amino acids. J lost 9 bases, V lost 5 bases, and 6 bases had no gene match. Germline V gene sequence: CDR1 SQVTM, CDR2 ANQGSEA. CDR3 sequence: CSVREGEGEQFF. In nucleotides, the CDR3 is TGCAGCGTTCGGGAGGGGGAGGGTGAGCAGTTCTTC.

This CDR3 reads CASSYTTGELFF. In nucleotides, the CDR3 is TGTGCCAGCAGTTATACAACCGGGGAGCTGTTTTTT. The gene calls are TRBV28 and TRBJ2-2; D uncertain. V dropped 4 bases and J dropped 5 bases, with 5 bases sitting between them. The germline CDR1 and CDR2 sequences are MDHEN and SYDVKM. CDR3 length: 12 amino acids.

This CDR3 is CASSEGQGFGGYTF. The CDR3 DNA reads TGTGCCAGCAGCGAAGGACAGGGGTTTGGAGGCTACACCTTC. The chain carries TRBV5-4 and TRBJ1-2, with 9 bases matching TRBD1. V lost 4 bases, J lost 8 bases, and 9 bases stayed unmatched. Germline V gives CDR1 SGHNT, CDR2 YYREEE (reference sequence). The CDR3 loop spans 14 amino acids.

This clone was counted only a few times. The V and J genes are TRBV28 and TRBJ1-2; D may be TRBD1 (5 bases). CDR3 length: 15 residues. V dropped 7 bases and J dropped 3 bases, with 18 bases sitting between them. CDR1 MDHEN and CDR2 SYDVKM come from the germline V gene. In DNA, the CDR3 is TGTGCCAGCAAAAAAGTCGACAGCCATTACTATGGCTACACCTTC. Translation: CASKKVDSHYYGYTF.

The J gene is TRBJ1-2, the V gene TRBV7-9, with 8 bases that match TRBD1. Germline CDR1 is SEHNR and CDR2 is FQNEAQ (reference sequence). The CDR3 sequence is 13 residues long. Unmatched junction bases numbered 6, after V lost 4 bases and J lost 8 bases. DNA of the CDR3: TGTGCCAGCAGCTCCAGGACAGGGCGGGGCTACACCTTC. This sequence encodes CASSSRTGRGYTF.

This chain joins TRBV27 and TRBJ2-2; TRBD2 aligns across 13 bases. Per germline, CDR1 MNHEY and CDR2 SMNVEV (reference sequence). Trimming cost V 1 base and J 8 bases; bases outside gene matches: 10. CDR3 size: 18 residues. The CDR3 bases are TGTGCCAGCAGTTTATTCGGACTAGCGGGAGCTAGGAGGGGGGAGCTGTTTTTT. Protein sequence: CASSLFGLAGARRGELFF.

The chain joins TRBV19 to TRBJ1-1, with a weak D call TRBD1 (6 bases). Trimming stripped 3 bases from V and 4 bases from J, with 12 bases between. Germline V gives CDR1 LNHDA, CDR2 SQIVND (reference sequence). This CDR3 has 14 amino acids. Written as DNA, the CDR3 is TGTGCCAGTAGTATGACAGGTCGGGCCACTGAAGCTTTCTTT. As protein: CASSMTGRATEAFF.

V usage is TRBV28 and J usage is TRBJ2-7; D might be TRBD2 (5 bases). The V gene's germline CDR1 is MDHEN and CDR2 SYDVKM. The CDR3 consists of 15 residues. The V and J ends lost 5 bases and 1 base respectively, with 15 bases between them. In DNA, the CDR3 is TGTGCCAGCAGTCCTCTTCGGGGTAGATCCTACGAGCAGTACTTC. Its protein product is CASSPLRGRSYEQYF. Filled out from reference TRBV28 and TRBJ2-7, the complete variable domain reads DVKVTQSSRYLVKRTGEKVFLECVQDMDHENMFWYRQDPGLGLRLIYFSYDVKMKEKGDIPEGYSVSREKKERFSLILESASTNQTSMYLCASSPLRGRSYEQYFGPGTRLTVT.

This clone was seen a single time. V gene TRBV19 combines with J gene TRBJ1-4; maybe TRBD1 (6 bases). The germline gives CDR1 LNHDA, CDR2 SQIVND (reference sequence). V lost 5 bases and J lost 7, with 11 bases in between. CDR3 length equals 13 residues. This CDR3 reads CASSFLTGEKLFF. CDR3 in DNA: TGTGCCAGTAGTTTCCTGACAGGTGAAAAACTGTTTTTT. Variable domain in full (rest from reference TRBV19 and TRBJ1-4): DGGITQSPKYLFRKEGQNVTLSCEQNLNHDAMYWYRQDPGQGLRLIYYSQIVNDFQKGDIAEGYSVSREKKESFPLTVTSAQKNPTAFYLCASSFLTGEKLFFGSGTQLSVL.

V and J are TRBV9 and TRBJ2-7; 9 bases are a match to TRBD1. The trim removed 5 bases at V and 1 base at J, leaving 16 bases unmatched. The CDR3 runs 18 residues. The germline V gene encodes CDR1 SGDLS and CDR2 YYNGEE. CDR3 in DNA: TGTGCCAGCAGTCCGGGACAGGGCCGAGCGGGACCTTCCTACGAGCAGTACTTC. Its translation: CASSPGQGRAGPSYEQYF. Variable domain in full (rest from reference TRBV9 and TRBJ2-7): DSGVTQTPKHLITATGQRVTLRCSPRSGDLSVYWYQQSLDQGLQFLIQYYNGEERAKGNILERFSAQQFPDLHSELNLSSLELGDSALYFCASSPGQGRAGPSYEQYFGPGTRLTVT.

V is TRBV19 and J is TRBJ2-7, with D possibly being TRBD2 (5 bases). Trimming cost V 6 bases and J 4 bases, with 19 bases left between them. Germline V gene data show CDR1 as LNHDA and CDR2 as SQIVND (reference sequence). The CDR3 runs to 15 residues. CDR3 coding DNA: TGTGCCAGTAGCCCACCCGGGATAGCGAGGTACGAGCAGTACTTC. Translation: CASSPPGIARYEQYF.

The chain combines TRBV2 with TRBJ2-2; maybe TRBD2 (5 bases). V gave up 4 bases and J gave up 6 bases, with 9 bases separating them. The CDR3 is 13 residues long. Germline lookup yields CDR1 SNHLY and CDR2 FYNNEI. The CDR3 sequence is CASSVRGPGELFF. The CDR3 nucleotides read TGTGCCAGCAGTGTTCGAGGGCCCGGGGAGCTGTTTTTT.

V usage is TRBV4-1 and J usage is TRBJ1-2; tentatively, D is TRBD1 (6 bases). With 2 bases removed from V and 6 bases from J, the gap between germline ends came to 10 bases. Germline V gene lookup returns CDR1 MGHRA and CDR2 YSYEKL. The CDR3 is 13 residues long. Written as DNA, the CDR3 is TGCGCCAGCAGCCAATCCGCAGGGGATGGCTACACCTTC. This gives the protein CASSQSAGDGYTF.

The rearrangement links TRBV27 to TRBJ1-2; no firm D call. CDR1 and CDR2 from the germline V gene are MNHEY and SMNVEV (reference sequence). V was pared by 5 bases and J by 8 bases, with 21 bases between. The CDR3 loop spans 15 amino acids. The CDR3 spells CASSPPGGRVKGYTF. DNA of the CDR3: TGTGCCAGCAGTCCCCCCGGCGGGAGGGTGAAAGGCTACACCTTC.

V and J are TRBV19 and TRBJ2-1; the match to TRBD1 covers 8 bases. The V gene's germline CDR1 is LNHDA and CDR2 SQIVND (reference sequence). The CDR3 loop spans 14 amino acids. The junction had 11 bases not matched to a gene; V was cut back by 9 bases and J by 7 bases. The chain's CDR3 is CASKTRTGLNEQFF. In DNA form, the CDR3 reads TGTGCCAGCAAGACTCGGACAGGGTTAAATGAGCAGTTCTTC.

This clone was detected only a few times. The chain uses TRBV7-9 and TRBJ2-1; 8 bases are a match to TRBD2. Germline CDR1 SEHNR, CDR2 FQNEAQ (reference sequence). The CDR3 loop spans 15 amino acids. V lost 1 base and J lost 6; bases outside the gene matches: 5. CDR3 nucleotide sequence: TGTGCCAGCAGCTTAGGTCGGAGCGGGGGCAATGAGCAGTTCTTC. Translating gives CASSLGRSGGNEQFF.

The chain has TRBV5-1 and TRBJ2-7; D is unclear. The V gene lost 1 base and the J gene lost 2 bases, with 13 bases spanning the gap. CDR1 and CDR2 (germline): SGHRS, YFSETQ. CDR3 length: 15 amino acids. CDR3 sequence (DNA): TGCGCCAGCAGCTTGAATAACGGTGCTACCTACGAGCAGTACTTC. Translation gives CASSLNNGATYEQYF.

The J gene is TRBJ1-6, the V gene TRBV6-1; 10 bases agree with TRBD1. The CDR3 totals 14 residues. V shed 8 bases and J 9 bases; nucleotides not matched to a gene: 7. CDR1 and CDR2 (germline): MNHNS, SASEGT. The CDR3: CASGTGVFISPLHF. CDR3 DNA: TGTGCCAGCGGGACAGGGGTATTCATTTCACCCCTCCACTTT.

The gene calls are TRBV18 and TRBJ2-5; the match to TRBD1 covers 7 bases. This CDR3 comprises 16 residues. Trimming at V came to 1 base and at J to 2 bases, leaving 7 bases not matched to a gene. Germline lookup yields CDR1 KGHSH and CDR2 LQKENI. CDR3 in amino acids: CASSPLYRQGQETQYF. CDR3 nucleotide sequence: TGTGCCAGCTCACCACTCTACCGACAGGGACAAGAGACCCAGTACTTC.

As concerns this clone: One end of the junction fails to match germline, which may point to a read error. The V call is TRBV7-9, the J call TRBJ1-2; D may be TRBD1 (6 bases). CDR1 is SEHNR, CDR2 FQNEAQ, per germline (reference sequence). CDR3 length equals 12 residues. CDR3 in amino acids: CSSSQQGNGYTF. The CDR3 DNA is TGTTCCAGCAGCCAACAGGGAAATGGCTACACCTTC.

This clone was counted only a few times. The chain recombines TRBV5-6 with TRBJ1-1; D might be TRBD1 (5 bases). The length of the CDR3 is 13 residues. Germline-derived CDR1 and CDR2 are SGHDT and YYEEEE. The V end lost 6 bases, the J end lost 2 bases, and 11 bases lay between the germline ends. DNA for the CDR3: TGTGCCAGCAACTCCGGGGGAAACACTGAAGCTTTCTTT. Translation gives CASNSGGNTEAFF.